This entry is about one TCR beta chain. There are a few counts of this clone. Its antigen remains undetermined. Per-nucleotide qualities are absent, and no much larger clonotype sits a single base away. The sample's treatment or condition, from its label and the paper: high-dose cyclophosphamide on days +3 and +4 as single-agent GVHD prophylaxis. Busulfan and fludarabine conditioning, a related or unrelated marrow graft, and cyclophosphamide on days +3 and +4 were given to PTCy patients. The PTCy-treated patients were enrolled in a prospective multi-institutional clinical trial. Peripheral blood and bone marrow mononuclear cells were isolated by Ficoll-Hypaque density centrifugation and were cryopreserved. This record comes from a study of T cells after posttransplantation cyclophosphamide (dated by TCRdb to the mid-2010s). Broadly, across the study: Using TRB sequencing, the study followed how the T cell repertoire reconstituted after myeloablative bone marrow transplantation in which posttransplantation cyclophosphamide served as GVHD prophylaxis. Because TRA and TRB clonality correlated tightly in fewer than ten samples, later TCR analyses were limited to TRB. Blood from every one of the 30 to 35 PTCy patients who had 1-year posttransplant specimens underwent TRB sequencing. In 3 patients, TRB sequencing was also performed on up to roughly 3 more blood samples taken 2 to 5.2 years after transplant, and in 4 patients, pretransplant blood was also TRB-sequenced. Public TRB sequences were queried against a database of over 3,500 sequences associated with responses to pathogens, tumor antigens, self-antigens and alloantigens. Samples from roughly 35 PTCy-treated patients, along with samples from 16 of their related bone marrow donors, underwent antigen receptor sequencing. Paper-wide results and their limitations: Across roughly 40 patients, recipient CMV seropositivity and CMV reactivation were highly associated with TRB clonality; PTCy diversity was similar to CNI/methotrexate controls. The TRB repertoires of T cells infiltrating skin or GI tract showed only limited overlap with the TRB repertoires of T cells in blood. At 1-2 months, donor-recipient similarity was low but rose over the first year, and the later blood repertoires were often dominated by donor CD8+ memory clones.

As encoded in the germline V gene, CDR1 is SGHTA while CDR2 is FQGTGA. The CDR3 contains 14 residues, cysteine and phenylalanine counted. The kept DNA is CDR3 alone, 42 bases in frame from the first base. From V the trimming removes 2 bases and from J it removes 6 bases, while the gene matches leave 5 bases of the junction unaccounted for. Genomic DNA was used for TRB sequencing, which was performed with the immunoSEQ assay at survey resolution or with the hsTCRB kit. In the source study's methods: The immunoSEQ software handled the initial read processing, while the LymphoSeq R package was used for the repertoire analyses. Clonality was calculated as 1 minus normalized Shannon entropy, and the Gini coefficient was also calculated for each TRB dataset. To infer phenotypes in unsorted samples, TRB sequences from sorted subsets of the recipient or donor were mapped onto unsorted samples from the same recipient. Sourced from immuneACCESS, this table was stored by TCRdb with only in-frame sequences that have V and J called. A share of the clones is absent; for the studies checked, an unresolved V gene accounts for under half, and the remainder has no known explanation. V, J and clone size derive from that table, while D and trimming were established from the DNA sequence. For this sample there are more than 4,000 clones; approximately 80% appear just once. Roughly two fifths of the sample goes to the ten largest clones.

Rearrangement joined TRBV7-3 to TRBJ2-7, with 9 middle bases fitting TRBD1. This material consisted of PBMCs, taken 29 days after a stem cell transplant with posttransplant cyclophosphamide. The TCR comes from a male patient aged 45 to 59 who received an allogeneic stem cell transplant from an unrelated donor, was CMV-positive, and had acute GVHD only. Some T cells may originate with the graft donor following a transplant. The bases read TGTGCCAGCAGCTTATCGGACAGGGGAGCCGAGCAGTACTTC. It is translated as CASSLSDRGAEQYF.